This entry features one TCR beta chain sequence. The data belong to a study of T cell changes during pregnancy in multiple sclerosis. Generated by immunoSEQ multiplex PCR, the TCRdb table keeps only in-frame clones and is missing some. Here the sample spans roughly 40,000 clones, 80% to 90% being singletons. V was clipped by 4 bases and J by 4 bases, with 13 bases between them. The CDR3 loop spans 13 amino acids. Germline V CDR1 and CDR2: GTSNPN, SVGIG (reference sequence). The rearrangement links TRBV30 to TRBJ1-1; D is perhaps TRBD1 (5 bases). This receptor was obtained from a female donor with multiple sclerosis, enrolled in a pregnancy study. Sequenced material: CD4+ T cells from peripheral blood mononuclear cells, taken before pregnancy. The CDR3 is CAWIPGWGTEAFF. The CDR3 DNA follows: TGTGCCTGGATTCCAGGGTGGGGCACTGAAGCTTTCTTT.